One sample yielded the 22 T cell receptor beta chains listed below, sequenced in a study of blood T cell repertoires in COVID-19. Clones were sequenced by immunoSEQ multiplex PCR, and TCRdb holds only the in-frame ones, with some missing. Of over 80,000 clones listed, more than 75% are singletons. The sequencing sample was made of peripheral blood. The receptor source for this set is a human donor in a cohort sampled during active COVID-19.

This chain links TRBV7-3 with TRBJ2-7, with 8 nucleotides matching TRBD2. Germline CDR1 and CDR2: SGHTA and FQGTGA. V was pared by 2 bases and J by 3 bases, with 6 bases of the junction left unmatched. The CDR3 is made up of 15 amino acids. CDR3 nucleotide sequence: TGTGCCAGCAGCTTAGGAGCGGGAGCGGGCTACGAGCAGTACTTC. Translated: CASSLGAGAGYEQYF. Full variable domain (missing parts from reference TRBV7-3 and TRBJ2-7): GAGVSQTPSNKVTEKGKYVELRCDPISGHTALYWYRQSLGQGPEFLIYFQGTGAADDSGLPNDRFFAVRPEGSVSTLKIQRTERGDSAVYLCASSLGAGAGYEQYFGPGTRLTVT.

The CDR3 DNA is TGCAGTGCTATTGAGTATAATCGGGAGACCCAGTACTTC. This codes for CSAIEYNRETQYF. The chain carries TRBV20-1 and TRBJ2-5; D not certain. The CDR3 consists of 13 residues. Germline-derived CDR1 and CDR2 are DFQATT and SNEGSKA (reference sequence). With 4 bases removed from V and 5 bases from J, the gap between germline ends came to 14 bases.

The genes are TRBV9 and TRBJ2-5; 7 bases fit TRBD1. The germline gives CDR1 SGDLS, CDR2 YYNGEE. CDR3 length: 16 residues. Trimming at V came to 4 bases and at J to 5 bases, leaving 14 bases not matched to a gene. The CDR3 loop is CASSQFPGTARETQYF. DNA of the CDR3: TGTGCCAGCAGCCAGTTTCCCGGGACAGCCAGGGAGACCCAGTACTTC.

The chain joins TRBV7-2 to TRBJ2-7, with TRBD2 identical over 11 bases. This CDR3 contains 18 residues. Germline V CDR1 and CDR2: SGHTA, FQGNSA. V lost 2 bases to trimming and J lost 5 bases; unmatched junction nucleotides: 14. In nucleotides, the CDR3 is TGTGCCAGCAGCTTAATTCAGCTAGCGGGAGGTAGAACCCACGAGCAGTACTTC. This sequence encodes CASSLIQLAGGRTHEQYF. Full variable domain (outside the CDR3, taken from reference TRBV7-2 and TRBJ2-7): GAGVSQSPSNKVTEKGKDVELRCDPISGHTALYWYRQSLGQGLEFLIYFQGNSAPDKSGLPSDRFSAERTGGSVSTLTIQRTQQEDSAVYLCASSLIQLAGGRTHEQYFGPGTRLTVT.

This clone has more than one count but fewer than ten. This chain joins TRBV4-1 and TRBJ2-1; 9 bases match TRBD1. V gave up 5 bases and J gave up 2 bases; unmatched junction bases: 10. The length of the CDR3 is 17 residues. Germline V gene data show CDR1 as MGHRA and CDR2 as YSYEKL. The CDR3, as DNA: TGCGCCAGCAGCAAGGAGGCGGGACAGGGCGCCTACAATGAGCAGTTCTTC. This gives the protein CASSKEAGQGAYNEQFF.

This rearrangement joins TRBV28 to TRBJ2-2; D ambiguous. V lost 4 bases, J lost 4 bases, and 13 bases lay in between. The length of the CDR3 is 15 residues. Germline V gene sequence: CDR1 MDHEN, CDR2 SYDVKM. The CDR3 is CASSSRGSSTGELFF. In DNA, the CDR3 is TGTGCCAGCAGTTCCCGAGGCTCGAGCACCGGGGAGCTGTTTTTT.

The V gene is TRBV4-2, the J gene TRBJ2-1; D gene ambiguous. CDR1 and CDR2 from the germline V gene are LGHNA and YNFKEQ. The V end lost 4 bases, the J end lost 0 bases, and 7 bases lay between the germline ends. The CDR3 length is 14 residues. The chain's CDR3 is CASSRDISYNEQFF. CDR3 DNA sequence: TGTGCCAGCAGCCGAGACATCTCCTACAATGAGCAGTTCTTC.

There are a few counts of this clone. The J gene is TRBJ2-2, the V gene TRBV9; 9 bases map to TRBD1. Germline V gives CDR1 SGDLS, CDR2 YYNGEE. The CDR3 covers 15 residues. Trimming removed 4 bases from V and 7 bases from J; junction bases left unmatched: 8. Written as DNA, the CDR3 is TGTGCCAGCAGCCGGACACAGGGGGCGAGCGGGGAGCTGTTTTTT. Translated: CASSRTQGASGELFF.

The chain employs TRBV10-2 and TRBJ1-3; TRBD1 agrees at 9 bases. The CDR3 totals 15 residues. The ends lost 8 bases at V and 1 base at J; junction bases unmatched: 6. Germline-derived CDR1 and CDR2 are WSHSY and SAAADI. CDR3 sequence reads: CASWGQGPSGNTIYF. In DNA, the CDR3 is TGCGCCAGCTGGGGACAGGGACCTTCTGGAAACACCATATATTTT.

A few counts support this clone. V and J are TRBV29-1 and TRBJ1-3; D is uncertain. Trimming stripped 7 bases from V and 2 bases from J, with 9 bases between. CDR1 and CDR2 (germline): SQVTM, ANQGSEA. The CDR3 is made up of 12 amino acids. This CDR3 is CSGQTTGNTIYF. CDR3 DNA: TGCAGCGGTCAAACTACTGGAAACACCATATATTTT.

V gene TRBV5-1 combines with J gene TRBJ2-7; TRBD1 matches at 7 bases. V lost 4 bases to trimming and J lost 1 base; unmatched junction nucleotides: 11. The V gene's germline CDR1 is SGHRS and CDR2 YFSETQ. The CDR3 is made up of 16 amino acids. The CDR3 DNA sequence: TGCGCCAGCAGCCTTTCATCCGGGACAGCTTCCTACGAGCAGTACTTC. Its translation: CASSLSSGTASYEQYF.

The V and J genes are TRBV9 and TRBJ2-3; TRBD2 matches 9 bases. The CDR3 is 16 amino acids. Germline values: CDR1 SGDLS, CDR2 YYNGEE. J gave up 2 bases and V 2 bases, and 6 bases lay outside the gene matches. CDR3 nucleotides: TGTGCCAGCAGCGTTGGAGCGGGAGGTTTCACAGATACGCAGTATTTT. The encoded protein is CASSVGAGGFTDTQYF.

V and J are TRBV6-1 and TRBJ2-6, with D maybe TRBD1 (5 bases). Germline CDR1 and CDR2: MNHNS and SASEGT. CDR3 length: 16 residues. V lost 1 base, J lost 4 bases, and 11 bases lay in between. CDR3 nucleotides: TGTGCCAGCAGTGAAGGCAGGGCTCCCGGGGCCAACGTCCTGACTTTC. Amino acid sequence: CASSEGRAPGANVLTF.

This chain uses TRBV19 with TRBJ2-2; D unclear. Germline V gene lookup returns CDR1 LNHDA and CDR2 SQIVND (reference sequence). The CDR3 is made up of 16 amino acids. V was cut by 11 bases and J by 1 base, with 20 bases left in between. The CDR3 loop is CAASSIEAGNTGELFF. The CDR3 DNA follows: TGTGCCGCCAGTAGTATAGAGGCCGGGAACACCGGGGAGCTGTTTTTT.

V gene TRBV5-1 combines with J gene TRBJ2-1, with TRBD2 matching 9 bases. The CDR3 sequence is 15 residues long. After removal of 4 bases from V and 8 bases from J, the junction contained 10 bases not matched to a gene. CDR1 is SGHRS and CDR2 is YFSETQ in the germline V gene. CDR3 nucleotides: TGCGCCAGCAGCGCGGGACTAGCAGCTGGCGATGAGCAGTTCTTC. It is translated as CASSAGLAAGDEQFF.

This sequence joins TRBV4-1 and TRBJ2-3; 10 bases match TRBD2. With 1 base clipped from V and 11 bases from J, the junction kept 12 bases outside the gene matches. The CDR3 runs 16 residues. Germline values: CDR1 MGHRA, CDR2 YSYEKL. CDR3 DNA sequence: TGCGCCAGCAGCCAAGTAGCTAGCGGGAGTAATATGGAGCAGTATTTT. Its translation is CASSQVASGSNMEQYF.

The sample holds one count of this clone. The J gene is TRBJ1-4, the V gene TRBV18; the D gene is possibly TRBD1 (6 bases). The germline CDR1 and CDR2 sequences are KGHSH and LQKENI. The CDR3 contains 13 residues. The germline V and J ends were trimmed by 3 bases and 8 bases, with 10 bases remaining between them. The CDR3 DNA sequence: TGTGCCAGCTCACCCGGGACACGAGAAAAACTGTTTTTT. The encoded protein is CASSPGTREKLFF.

The V call is TRBV19, the J call TRBJ1-2; TRBD1 might be the D (6 bases). This CDR3 has 14 residues. Germline V CDR1 and CDR2: LNHDA, SQIVND (reference sequence). V was shortened by 6 bases and J by 5 bases, with 16 bases between the two germline ends. In nucleotides, the CDR3 is TGTGCCAGTAGCCTTAATAACAGGGCATATGGCTACACCTTC. Amino acids: CASSLNNRAYGYTF. Complete variable domain (other parts from reference TRBV19 and TRBJ1-2): DGGITQSPKYLFRKEGQNVTLSCEQNLNHDAMYWYRQDPGQGLRLIYYSQIVNDFQKGDIAEGYSVSREKKESFPLTVTSAQKNPTAFYLCASSLNNRAYGYTFGSGTRLTVV.

The CDR3 nucleotides read TGTGCCAGCAGCTCCGGGACAGGGGACTATGGCTACACCTTC. This encodes CASSSGTGDYGYTF. V is TRBV7-2 and J is TRBJ1-2; 10 positions agree with TRBD1. CDR1 is SGHTA, CDR2 FQGNSA, per germline. This CDR3 is 14 amino acids long. The V gene end was trimmed by 4 bases and the J gene end by 3 bases; junction bases not matched to a gene: 2.

The chain employs TRBV5-6 and TRBJ2-2; 14 nucleotides match TRBD2. The V segment lost 7 bases and the J segment 7 bases; nucleotides outside the gene matches: 6. CDR1 is SGHDT and CDR2 is YYEEEE in the germline V gene. This CDR3 is built from 15 residues. CDR3 sequence (DNA): TGTGCCAGCCAGACTAGCGGGAGGGAGAACGGGGAGCTGTTTTTT. It yields the protein CASQTSGRENGELFF.

This chain joins TRBV19 and TRBJ1-2, with D possibly TRBD1 on 6 matching bases. In germline, CDR1 is LNHDA, CDR2 SQIVND (reference sequence). The germline V and J ends were trimmed by 7 bases and 4 bases, with 16 bases remaining between them. The CDR3 covers 14 residues. This CDR3 is CASTPGQYLYGYTF. As DNA, the CDR3 is TGTGCCAGTACCCCCGGACAGTACCTCTATGGCTACACCTTC.

The rearrangement uses TRBV5-1 and TRBJ1-1; possible D gene TRBD1, 5 bases. The CDR3 covers 14 residues. The germline CDR1 and CDR2 sequences are SGHRS and YFSETQ. V was clipped by 3 bases and J by 0 bases, with 9 bases between them. The CDR3 sequence: CASSSVTVNTEAFF. CDR3 DNA sequence: TGCGCCAGCAGCTCGGTGACAGTGAACACTGAAGCTTTCTTT.